This T cell receptor (beta chain) stems from a study of cytomegalovirus exposure and HLA in healthy donors. 13 Jbeta primers and 60 Vbeta primers were used for the PCR. The table came from immunoSEQ multiplex PCR; TCRdb's copy has only in-frame clones and leaves some out. The sample holds 94,000 or so clones, about 70% seen once. Relative to its sample, this clone is large. The antigen remains undetermined. V was pared by 0 bases and J by 4 bases, with 14 bases between. The germline CDR1 and CDR2 sequences are MNHEY and SVGAGI. The CDR3 runs 16 residues. Study observations and caveats: While the bulk of TCR sequences proved rare, some public TCRs turned up in many donors.

J is TRBJ2-3 and V is TRBV6-5; the D gene is possibly TRBD2 (6 bases). Sequenced sample: PBMCs. The TCR sequence derives from a man in his 60s in good health and CMV-seronegative. CDR3 loop: CASSYSGAGSSDTQYF. The CDR3, as DNA: TGTGCCAGCAGTTACTCTGGAGCGGGTTCCTCAGATACGCAGTATTTT.